A selection of T cell receptor beta chains follows, all from one sample in a study of spatial heterogeneity in lung cancer. TCRdb ran MiXCR on the 5' RACE reads and lists one entry per CDR3 protein. The sample has about 92,000 distinct CDR3 sequences, about an eighth seen once. This material consisted of PBMCs, taken at surgery. These TCRs come from a male donor with early-stage non-small cell lung cancer. Each CDR3 is given with its conserved first and last residue. The D gene is left open where the match is weak. Clone sizes are given selectively: once, few, many, or a class where the clone is expanded.

.	TRBV3-1	many	TRBJ2-6	CASSHLFSGANVLTF	TGTGCCAGCAGCCACCTTTTCTCTGGGGCCAACGTCCTGACTTTC
.	TRBV12-3/TRBV12-4	.	TRBJ2-7	CASSGLREQYF	TGTGCCAGCAGCGGCTTACGGGAGCAGTACTTC
TRBD1	TRBV20-1	.	TRBJ1-5	CSAKDRGNQPQHF	TGCAGTGCGAAGGACAGGGGCAATCAGCCCCAGCATTTT
.	TRBV4-3	few	TRBJ2-2	CASSQDSTGELFF	TGCGCCAGCAGCCAAGATAGTACCGGGGAGCTGTTTTTT
TRBD2	TRBV7-2	.	TRBJ2-1	CASSTTWTSGSYWF	TGTGCCAGCAGCACAACCTGGACTAGCGGGAGTTATTGGTTC
TRBD1	TRBV10-3	.	TRBJ2-1	CAISAGQAVQNEQFF	TGTGCCATCAGTGCCGGACAGGCGGTACAAAATGAGCAGTTCTTC
.	TRBV4-3	.	TRBJ1-6	CASSQDTVQGRSPLHF	TGCGCCAGCAGCCAAGATACGGTACAGGGAAGATCACCCCTCCACTTT
.	TRBV7-2	.	TRBJ1-4	CASSLTGPTNEKLFF	TGTGCCAGCAGCTTAACGGGTCCAACTAATGAAAAACTGTTTTTT
.	TRBV29-1	.	TRBJ2-3	CSVRDWLLVDTQYF	TGCAGCGTGAGGGACTGGCTACTGGTGGATACGCAGTATTTT
TRBD1	TRBV6-6	.	TRBJ2-2	CASSGPGTVKPITGELFF	TGTGCCAGCAGTGGACCCGGGACAGTGAAACCAATCACCGGGGAGCTGTTTTTT
TRBD2	TRBV7-6	few	TRBJ2-3	CASSLVMAGDVDTQYF	TGTGCCAGCAGCTTAGTTATGGCGGGAGATGTGGATACGCAGTATTTT
.	TRBV29-1	many	TRBJ2-3	CSVARQQRDTQYF	TGCAGCGTTGCGCGCCAACAGAGGGATACGCAGTATTTT
.	TRBV11-2	few	TRBJ1-1	CASRAGGINTEAFF	TGTGCCAGCAGGGCTGGAGGGATTAACACTGAAGCTTTCTTT
.	TRBV29-1	.	TRBJ1-1	CSVEDSLIRAFF	TGCAGCGTTGAAGATTCCCTCATTCGGGCTTTCTTT
.	TRBV20-1	.	TRBJ2-3	CSAFPLTGETDTQYF	TGCAGTGCTTTTCCCCTAACAGGAGAGACAGATACGCAGTATTTT
.	TRBV28	.	TRBJ1-4	CASSFSDEKLFF	TGTGCCAGCAGTTTTTCGGATGAAAAACTGTTTTTT
TRBD1	TRBV30	.	TRBJ2-2	CAWGTGAGELFF	TGTGCCTGGGGGACAGGTGCCGGGGAGCTGTTTTTT
TRBD2	TRBV12-3/TRBV12-4	.	TRBJ2-5	CASSAGTRETQYF	TGTGCCAGCAGTGCCGGGACTAGGGAGACCCAGTACTTC